Shown below are 32 T cell receptor beta chains from a single sample sequenced in a study of blood T cell repertoires in COVID-19. Sequenced by immunoSEQ multiplex PCR; TCRdb stores in-frame clones only, minus some. The table lists around 150,000 clones, about 87% of them singletons, with approximately 10% in the top ten. The sample taken for sequencing was peripheral blood. Receptor source: a woman in her seventies with COVID-19, enrolled during active disease.

The V and J genes are TRBV28 and TRBJ2-5; 12 nucleotides line up with TRBD2. J gave up 4 bases and V 7 bases, and 25 bases lay outside the gene matches. This CDR3 region has 21 residues. The V gene's germline CDR1 is MDHEN and CDR2 SYDVKM. DNA of the CDR3: TGTGCCAGCACGATACCACCAGGGGGACTAGCGGGCCGACCTAGGAGAGAGACCCAGTACTTC. It specifies CASTIPPGGLAGRPRRETQYF.

J is TRBJ1-1 and V is TRBV30; 7 positions match TRBD1. V shed 5 bases and J 1 base; nucleotides not matched to a gene: 7. From germline, CDR1 is GTSNPN and CDR2 SVGIG (reference sequence). The CDR3 loop spans 14 amino acids. The CDR3 is CAWRKTGRNTEAFF. The CDR3 DNA reads TGTGCCTGGCGAAAGACAGGGAGGAACACTGAAGCTTTCTTT. The full variable domain, its missing parts supplied by reference TRBV30 and TRBJ1-1, is SQTIHQWPATLVQPVGSPLSLECTVEGTSNPNLYWYRQAAGRGLQLLFYSVGIGQISSEVPQNLSASRPQDRQFILSSKKLLLSDSGFYLCAWRKTGRNTEAFFGQGTRLTVV.

This chain uses TRBV10-3 with TRBJ2-7, with TRBD2 identical over 12 bases. The CDR3 is made up of 16 amino acids. Germline V gene data show CDR1 as ENHRY and CDR2 as SYGVKD. The ends lost 8 bases at V and 1 base at J; junction bases unmatched: 9. The DNA for the CDR3 is TGTGCCATCTCCAGAACAGGACTAGCGGGGTCCTACGAGCAGTACTTC. Protein: CAISRTGLAGSYEQYF.

This clone has a single count. The rearrangement joins TRBV5-1 to TRBJ2-7, with a possible D match to TRBD1 (5 bases). Germline V gene sequence: CDR1 SGHRS, CDR2 YFSETQ. The length of the CDR3 is 12 residues. Trimming cost V 4 bases and J 5 bases, with 10 bases left between them. The CDR3 coding sequence is TGCGCCAGCAGCCAGACAGAGAACGAGCAGTACTTC. This encodes CASSQTENEQYF.

The rearrangement links TRBV11-3 to TRBJ2-2, with TRBD2 matching 12 bases. CDR1 and CDR2 from the germline V gene are SGHNT and YENEEA. V was pared by 5 bases and J by 7 bases, with 14 bases of the junction left unmatched. The length of the CDR3 is 18 residues. The CDR3 region is CASSRGLAGSSGGGELFF. The CDR3 nucleotides are TGTGCCAGCAGCCGCGGACTAGCGGGATCCTCGGGAGGCGGGGAGCTGTTTTTT.

The chain uses TRBV28 and TRBJ2-7; 7 bases line up with TRBD1. V gave up 3 bases and J gave up 0 bases; unmatched junction bases: 5. CDR3 length equals 15 residues. The germline gives CDR1 MDHEN, CDR2 SYDVKM. CDR3 coding DNA: TGTGCCAGCAGTTTGACAGGGACGAGCTCCTACGAGCAGTACTTC. This translates into CASSLTGTSSYEQYF.

The V call is TRBV5-1, the J call TRBJ2-7; 8 bases match TRBD2. There are 17 residues in the CDR3. V dropped 2 bases and J dropped 2; count of bases not matched to a gene: 12. Germline CDR1 and CDR2: SGHRS and YFSETQ. CDR3 sequence reads: CASSFFSLSGGTYEQYF. In DNA form, the CDR3 reads TGCGCCAGCAGCTTTTTCTCCCTGAGCGGGGGCACCTACGAGCAGTACTTC.

V and J are TRBV24-1 and TRBJ2-7; 8 nucleotides agree with TRBD1. The CDR3 loop spans 16 amino acids. Trimming cost V 4 bases and J 6 bases; bases outside gene matches: 13. CDR1 is KGHDR and CDR2 is SFDVKD in the germline V gene. The CDR3 here is CATSDPTTGVSGEQYF. As DNA, the CDR3 is TGTGCCACCAGTGACCCGACGACAGGGGTCTCAGGCGAGCAGTACTTC.

The chain couples TRBV11-2 to TRBJ1-2; possible D gene TRBD1, 5 bases. Trimming took 2 bases from V and 4 from J, leaving 11 bases between them. This CDR3 comprises 14 residues. The germline V gene encodes CDR1 SGHAT and CDR2 FQNNGV. The CDR3 loop reads CASSLFGGGYGYTF. Here the CDR3 DNA reads TGTGCCAGCAGCTTATTTGGGGGAGGCTATGGCTACACCTTC.

The V gene is TRBV29-1, the J gene TRBJ1-2; D is undetermined. The CDR3 is made up of 11 amino acids. V was shortened by 7 bases and J by 5 bases, with 11 bases between the two germline ends. CDR1 SQVTM and CDR2 ANQGSEA come from the germline V gene. CDR3 bases: TGCAGCGCCTACAGTTCATATGGCTACACCTTC. The encoded protein is CSAYSSYGYTF.

V gene TRBV7-9 combines with J gene TRBJ1-1; D perhaps matches TRBD1 (5 bases). The CDR3 spans 15 residues. The V gene's germline CDR1 is SEHNR and CDR2 FQNEAQ (reference sequence). Trimming pared 5 bases from V and 5 bases from J, leaving 18 bases between. CDR3 bases: TGTGCCAGCAGCCGCTCTTGGGGCGGAGGGACTGAAGCTTTCTTT. As protein: CASSRSWGGGTEAFF.

The V and J genes are TRBV7-9 and TRBJ2-1; 10 bases are shared with TRBD2. Germline-derived CDR1 and CDR2 are SEHNR and FQNEAQ (reference sequence). The trim removed 4 bases at V and 7 bases at J, leaving 7 bases unmatched. The length of the CDR3 is 15 residues. CDR3: CASSSASGGANEQFF. The CDR3 DNA follows: TGTGCCAGCAGCTCGGCCAGCGGGGGGGCAAATGAGCAGTTCTTC.

This sequence joins TRBV5-8 and TRBJ1-2; D is possibly TRBD1 (5 bases). CDR1 SGHTS and CDR2 YDEGEE come from the germline V gene. The CDR3 covers 17 residues. The V gene lost 4 bases and the J gene lost 2 bases, with 21 bases spanning the gap. DNA for the CDR3: TGTGCCAGCAGCCGATCTATGGGGTTTCGGGGGAACTATGGCTACACCTTC. Protein: CASSRSMGFRGNYGYTF.

The V gene is TRBV15, the J gene TRBJ1-4; 8 bases map to TRBD1. CDR3 length: 15 residues. V lost 3 bases to trimming and J lost 6 bases; unmatched junction nucleotides: 6. The germline V gene has CDR1 LNHNV and CDR2 YYDKDF (reference sequence). The CDR3 protein is CATSSLTGVDEKLFF. As DNA, the CDR3 is TGTGCCACCAGCAGCCTGACAGGGGTCGATGAAAAACTGTTTTTT.

The CDR3 nucleotides are TGTGCCAGCAGTTTACGGGACAGGGGAGGATATGGCTACACCTTC. Translated: CASSLRDRGGYGYTF. This chain connects TRBV27 to TRBJ1-2, with TRBD1 matching 10 bases. This CDR3 contains 15 residues. V shed 2 bases, J shed 5 bases, and the junction held 5 bases outside the gene matches. Germline V gives CDR1 MNHEY, CDR2 SMNVEV (reference sequence).

The chain recombines TRBV18 with TRBJ1-1, with D possibly being TRBD1 (6 bases). CDR1 is KGHSH, CDR2 LQKENI, per germline. The CDR3 is made up of 15 amino acids. The V end was cut by 8 bases, the J end by 0 bases, with 16 bases between. The DNA of the CDR3 is TGTGCCAGCGCTACAGGGACCGTTATGAACACTGAAGCTTTCTTT. Translating gives CASATGTVMNTEAFF. The full variable domain, rest sourced from reference TRBV18 and TRBJ1-1, is NAGVMQNPRHLVRRRGQEARLRCSPMKGHSHVYWYRQLPEEGLKFMVYLQKENIIDESGMPKERFSAEFPKEGPSILRIQQVVRGDSAAYFCASATGTVMNTEAFFGQGTRLTVV.

This chain uses TRBV5-5 with TRBJ2-2; TRBD2 matches 8 bases. The CDR3 consists of 15 residues. Germline V CDR1 and CDR2: SGHKS, YYEKEE (reference sequence). Germline trimming cut 6 bases from V and 3 bases from J; bases unmatched to any gene: 7. Written as DNA, the CDR3 is TGTGCCAGCACCCCCCGGGGGGGGGACACCGGGGAGCTGTTTTTT. Translation: CASTPRGGDTGELFF.

The chain is built from TRBV2 and TRBJ1-3; 10 bases agree with TRBD1. Germline values: CDR1 SNHLY, CDR2 FYNNEI. The ends lost 8 bases at V and 2 bases at J; junction bases unmatched: 9. The CDR3 has 16 amino acids. The CDR3 DNA is TGTGCCAGCGGCCGGGACAGGGGTTTCGCTGGAAACACCATATATTTT. It encodes CASGRDRGFAGNTIYF.

The chain is built from TRBV28 and TRBJ2-3; D may be TRBD1 (6 bases). The CDR3 consists of 17 residues. CDR1 is MDHEN and CDR2 is SYDVKM in the germline V gene. Trimming pared 4 bases from V and 1 base from J, leaving 18 bases between. The CDR3 region is CASSYQQGRLGTDTQYF. CDR3 nucleotides: TGTGCCAGCAGTTATCAACAGGGCAGGTTAGGCACAGATACGCAGTATTTT.

This clone has only one observation. The chain is built from TRBV25-1 and TRBJ1-6; 9 positions match TRBD1. The germline gives CDR1 MGHDK, CDR2 SYGVNS. V shed 7 bases, J shed 4 bases, and the junction held 5 bases outside the gene matches. The CDR3 extends over 15 amino acids. CDR3 sequence: CASTRGQGYNSPLHF. CDR3 sequence (DNA): TGTGCCAGCACCAGGGGACAGGGTTATAATTCACCCCTCCACTTT.

The chain joins TRBV10-3 to TRBJ1-3; 12 bases align to TRBD1. V was clipped by 3 bases and J by 1 base; unmatched bases: 4. The CDR3 is 17 amino acids. Germline CDR1 reads ENHRY; CDR2 reads SYGVKD. The CDR3 loop is CAISDGTGGYSGNTIYF. The DNA of the CDR3 is TGTGCCATCAGTGACGGGACAGGGGGCTATTCTGGAAACACCATATATTTT.

J is TRBJ2-2 and V is TRBV3-1 (or the pseudogene TRBV3-2), with a weak D call TRBD1 (6 bases). This CDR3 has 14 amino acids. V was cut by 4 bases and J by 8 bases, with 14 bases left in between. The germline gives CDR1 LGHDT, CDR2 YNNKEL (reference sequence). CDR3 loop: CASSRTWGQGELFF. The DNA of the CDR3 is TGTGCCAGCAGCCGCACTTGGGGGCAGGGGGAGCTGTTTTTT.

The chain joins TRBV5-6 to TRBJ2-1, with D perhaps matching TRBD1 (5 bases). This CDR3 region has 15 residues. From germline, CDR1 is SGHDT and CDR2 YYEEEE. V dropped 2 bases and J dropped 8 bases, with 17 bases sitting between them. For the CDR3, the DNA is TGTGCCAGCAGCTTCTTTACGGACATCATTTATGAGCAGTTCTTC. This encodes CASSFFTDIIYEQFF.

The chain carries TRBV21-1 and TRBJ1-4. TRBV21-1 is marked as a pseudogene. The CDR3 contains 15 residues. CDR3 sequence reads: CASSNHGEIPGKLFF. The DNA for the CDR3 is TGTGCCAGCAGCAACCACGGGGAGATCCCTGGAAAACTGTTTTTT.

The gene calls are TRBV15 and TRBJ2-3; the D gene is possibly TRBD2 (6 bases). The ends were cut back, 0 bases at V and 6 bases at J, with 13 bases in the middle. CDR1 and CDR2 (germline): LNHNV, YYDKDF (reference sequence). This CDR3 comprises 15 residues. Written as DNA, the CDR3 is TGTGCCACCAGCAGAGATCCGGCGGGGTTTGATACGCAGTATTTT. It yields the protein CATSRDPAGFDTQYF. Drawing the rest from reference TRBV15 and TRBJ2-3, the complete variable domain is DAMVIQNPRYQVTQFGKPVTLSCSQTLNHNVMYWYQQKSSQAPKLLFHYYDKDFNNEADTPDNFQSRRPNTSFCFLDIRSPGLGDTAMYLCATSRDPAGFDTQYFGPGTRLTVL.

This chain joins TRBV7-2 and TRBJ2-2; TRBD2 agrees at 8 bases. There are 16 residues in the CDR3. Trimming cost V 8 bases and J 7 bases; bases outside gene matches: 15. Germline loops: CDR1 SGHTA, CDR2 FQGNSA. For the CDR3, the DNA is TGTGCCAGCCTCCCACGGGGGGGTCGTTCTGGCGGGGAGCTGTTTTTT. Protein: CASLPRGGRSGGELFF.

J is TRBJ2-7 and V is TRBV2; D is uncertain. Deletions cut 6 bases from V and 5 bases from J, with 14 bases between. The germline gives CDR1 SNHLY, CDR2 FYNNEI. CDR3 length equals 13 residues. CDR3 DNA: TGTGCCAGCAGCTCGTCCCTAGAAAACGAGCAGTACTTC. Amino acids: CASSSSLENEQYF. The whole variable domain, filled in from reference TRBV2 and TRBJ2-7, reads EPEVTQTPSHQVTQMGQEVILRCVPISNHLYFYWYRQILGQKVEFLVSFYNNEISEKSEIFDDQFSVERPDGSNFTLKIRSTKLEDSAMYFCASSSSLENEQYFGPGTRLTVT.

The chain has TRBV1 and TRBJ1-6; the tabulated D call, TRBD1, remains unverified against the DNA. TRBV1 represents a pseudogene. This CDR3 is 19 amino acids long. CDR3 amino acids: CTSSQDGTGRRRPNSPLHF. CDR3 in DNA: TGCACCAGCAGCCAAGACGGGACAGGGCGGAGAAGGCCCAATTCACCCCTCCACTTT.

This chain connects TRBV28 to TRBJ1-1; D possibly corresponds to TRBD1 (6 bases). V shed 7 bases and J shed 8 bases, with 17 bases lying between them. Germline loops: CDR1 MDHEN, CDR2 SYDVKM. The CDR3 extends over 13 amino acids. The CDR3 here is CASMIPRGPEAFF. The CDR3 DNA sequence: TGTGCCAGCATGATACCCAGGGGTCCCGAAGCTTTCTTT.

This clone has only one observation. The V gene is TRBV5-1, the J gene TRBJ1-4; 9 positions match TRBD1. Germline assignment: CDR1 SGHRS and CDR2 YFSETQ. The CDR3 loop spans 14 amino acids. With V trimmed by 4 bases and J by 8 bases, 6 bases remained unmatched. As DNA, the CDR3 is TGCGCCAGCAGCCCGGGACAGGGTGGGGAAAAACTGTTTTTT. Translated: CASSPGQGGEKLFF.

This chain links TRBV5-4 with TRBJ1-2; TRBD1 agrees at 8 bases. CDR3 size: 16 residues. CDR1 SGHNT and CDR2 YYREEE come from the germline V gene (reference sequence). J was trimmed by 5 bases and V by 4 bases; bases with no gene match: 13. CDR3 protein: CASSREQGEAWYGYTF. As DNA, the CDR3 is TGTGCCAGCAGCCGGGAACAGGGGGAAGCTTGGTATGGCTACACCTTC.

The chain uses TRBV10-3 and TRBJ1-4; 7 nucleotides agree with TRBD1. CDR3 length: 14 residues. Germline assignment: CDR1 ENHRY and CDR2 SYGVKD. V lost 3 bases and J lost 5; bases outside the gene matches: 3. CDR3 nucleotides: TGTGCCATCAGTGACGAGACAGGGAATGAAAAACTGTTTTTT. Residues: CAISDETGNEKLFF.